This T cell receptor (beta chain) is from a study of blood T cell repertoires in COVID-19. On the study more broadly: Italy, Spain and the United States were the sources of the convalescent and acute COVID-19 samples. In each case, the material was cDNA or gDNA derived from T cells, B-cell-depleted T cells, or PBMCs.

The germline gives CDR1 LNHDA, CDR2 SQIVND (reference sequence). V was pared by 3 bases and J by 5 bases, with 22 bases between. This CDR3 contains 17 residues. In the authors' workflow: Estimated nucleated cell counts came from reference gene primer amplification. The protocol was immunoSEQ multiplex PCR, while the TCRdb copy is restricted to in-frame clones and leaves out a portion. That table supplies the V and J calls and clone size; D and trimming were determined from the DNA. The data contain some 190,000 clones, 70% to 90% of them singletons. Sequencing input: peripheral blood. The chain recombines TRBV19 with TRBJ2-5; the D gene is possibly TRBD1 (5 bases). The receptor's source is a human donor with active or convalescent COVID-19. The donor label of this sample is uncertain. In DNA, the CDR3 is TGTGCCAGTAGTATCAAAGCTGGGGCAGTCAAAAGGGAGACCCAGTACTTC. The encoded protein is CASSIKAGAVKRETQYF.